Listed below are T cell receptor beta chains from one sample, sequenced in a study of T cell responses to AZD1222 COVID-19 vaccine. Profiled with immunoSEQ multiplex PCR; TCRdb holds only in-frame clones, not every one. Here the sample spans fewer than 150,000 clones, about 82% being singletons. This specimen consisted of peripheral blood, obtained 28 days after the second AZD1222 dose. These receptors all come from an adult who received the AZD1222 COVID-19 vaccine. Each CDR3 is given with its conserved first and last residue. A D gene is named only where the DNA matches it firmly. A row's size may be missing; if present it is once, few, many or a size class.

J	size	V	D	CDR3	DNA
TRBJ1-2	.	TRBV29-1	TRBD1	CSVETTGRGGYTF	TGCAGCGTGGAAACGACAGGGAGGGGTGGCTACACCTTC
TRBJ1-2	few	TRBV27	.	CASSRQMVTGNTNYGYTF	TGTGCCAGCAGTCGACAGATGGTTACCGGGAACACTAACTATGGCTACACCTTC
TRBJ2-1	.	TRBV19	.	CASTASGPHNEQFF	TGTGCCAGTACCGCAAGCGGGCCTCACAATGAGCAGTTCTTC
TRBJ1-3	.	TRBV10-3	.	CAISLMWGSSGNTIYF	TGTGCCATCAGTTTAATGTGGGGGAGCTCTGGAAACACCATATATTTT
TRBJ2-7	.	TRBV5-1	TRBD2	CASSPILAGASYEQYF	TGCGCCAGCAGCCCGATACTAGCGGGAGCCTCCTACGAGCAGTACTTC
TRBJ2-5	.	TRBV15	.	CATSRTWAINPETQYF	TGTGCCACCAGCAGGACCTGGGCCATCAACCCAGAGACCCAGTACTTC
TRBJ1-2	.	TRBV27	TRBD1	CASRRVTGTGGGYTF	TGTGCCAGCAGACGAGTAACCGGGACAGGGGGAGGCTACACCTTC
TRBJ2-7	once	TRBV28	TRBD1	CASRSGQGTHEQYF	TGTGCCAGCAGATCGGGACAGGGCACCCACGAGCAGTACTTC
TRBJ2-3	.	TRBV19	TRBD2	CATATSGGAGDTQYF	TGTGCCACCGCGACTAGCGGGGGGGCCGGAGATACGCAGTATTTT
TRBJ2-1	.	TRBV4-1	TRBD1	CASSRGQGGFSYNEQFF	TGCGCCAGCAGCCGCGGACAGGGGGGCTTTTCCTACAATGAGCAGTTCTTC
TRBJ1-2	.	TRBV7-8	.	CASSLKAREGYGYTF	TGTGCCAGCAGCTTAAAGGCCCGGGAGGGATATGGCTACACCTTC
TRBJ1-2	.	TRBV1	.	CTRLGKPGTFYGYTF	TGCACCAGGCTCGGAAAGCCCGGGACCTTCTATGGCTACACCTTC
TRBJ2-3	.	TRBV12-2	.	CASRLLGGADTQYF	TGTGCAAGTCGCCTGTTAGGTGGGGCAGATACGCAGTATTTT